The count of the clone carrying this TCR beta chain is one. Its antigen is not identified. This sample stems from a study of memory CD4+ T cells and cytomegalovirus serostatus. About the study: Healthy Belgian adult donors included under ten CMV-positive and some 24 CMV-negative people.

The sort gate was single viable CD3+CD4+CD8-CD45RO+ cells for memory CD4+ T cells. Germline-derived CDR1 and CDR2 are SGHVS and FNYEAQ. V shed 1 base and J shed 12 bases, with 13 bases lying between them. The CDR3 is made up of 14 amino acids. Study-wide results and caveats: Suggested: most of the CMV-linked TCR signature lies in CD4+ memory cells.

Here immunoSEQ multiplex PCR was the method, and the copy in TCRdb shows in-frame clones only, minus some. The sample lists around 60,000 clones, around 77% occurring once. The origin of this receptor is an adult in good health and CMV-seronegative. The sample taken for sequencing was memory CD4+ T cells from blood. The genes are TRBV7-6 and TRBJ1-6; D is unresolved. CDR3 region: CASSLGYGVRPLHF. The CDR3 DNA follows: TGTGCCAGCAGCTTAGGTTACGGGGTGAGACCCCTCCACTTT.